The T cell receptor beta chain under discussion was sequenced for a study of T-cell memory formation after mild COVID-19. Study-wide findings and caveats: Memory from before infection featured some responding clones, which suggests cross-reactive memory joined. CD4+ contracting clones were mainly CM and EM; CD8+ ones, EMRA.

5'RACE primed at constant segments yielded TCR alpha and TCR beta cDNA libraries bearing sample barcodes and UMIs. In TCRdb, the 5' RACE reads were re-called with MiXCR into one record per CDR3 protein. In the table there are 300,000 to 350,000 distinct CDR3 sequences, just under 20% of which are singletons. Regarding this clonotype: Its antigen is undetermined.

The source material was PBMCs or a T cell subset sorted from them (not recorded which). This TCR derives from a man younger than 30 who had mild COVID-19 (a few samples of this study predate the infection). Cell type and time point are not known.

The CDR3 is CASSPRAGNSPLHF. The CDR3 nucleotides are TGTGCCAGCAGTCCCCGGGCCGGGAATTCACCCCTCCACTTT. The chain joins TRBV7-9 to TRBJ1-6; unclear D gene. The CDR3 runs to 14 residues. Germline CDR1 SEHNR, CDR2 FQNEAQ (reference sequence). Trimming removed 6 bases at V and 7 bases at J, with 13 bases between.